The text below deals with one T cell receptor beta chain. Its antigen remains unidentified. Using immunoSEQ multiplex PCR, the repertoire was profiled, and TCRdb retains in-frame clones only, with some absent. The data contain approximately 110,000 clones, around 94% of them singletons. The J segment lost 8 bases and the V segment lost 6 bases, leaving 10 bases of the junction unmatched. The CDR3 extends over 14 amino acids. CDR1 is LNHDA, CDR2 SQIVND, per germline (reference sequence). The data derive from a study of T cell responses to AZD1222 COVID-19 vaccine. Study-level results: Spike-specific TCR breadth and depth went up after people got two AZD1222 doses. Reports indicate that nearly half of spike-specific TCRs are directed at unmutated variant regions. Baseline serology detected seropositivity in only a handful of AZD1222 recipients. Mostly white British, mostly female donors; authors suggested clonal diversity may be underestimated.

Sequenced here: peripheral blood, sampled on day 0 of AZD1222 vaccination. The rearrangement uses TRBV19 and TRBJ1-2; 9 bases map to TRBD1. This receptor was identified in an adult in good health. CDR3: CASSNLGQGGGYTF. CDR3 DNA sequence: TGTGCCAGTAGCAATTTGGGACAGGGAGGAGGCTACACCTTC.